This TCR beta chain is from a study of blood T cell repertoires in COVID-19. Turning to the study itself: Whether acute or convalescent, the COVID-19 samples came from the United States, Italy and Spain. PBMCs, B-cell-depleted T cells, or T cells provided the cDNA or gDNA that made up the material.

The protocol was immunoSEQ multiplex PCR, while the TCRdb copy is restricted to in-frame clones and leaves out a portion. In the table there are 140,000 to 150,000 clones, 81% of which are singletons. This CDR3 spans 13 amino acids. Per germline, CDR1 SGHRS and CDR2 YFSETQ. J gave up 5 bases and V 5 bases, and 4 bases lay outside the gene matches. The sequenced material came from peripheral blood. This receptor was taken from a human donor in a cohort sampled during active COVID-19. The chain couples TRBV5-1 to TRBJ1-5, with 7 bases lining up with TRBD1. The CDR3 nucleotides read TGCGCCAGCAGTCGTGACAGGGATCAGCCCCAGCATTTT. Translation: CASSRDRDQPQHF.